These 14 T cell receptor beta chains were sequenced from one sample in a study of blood T cell repertoires in COVID-19. The assay was immunoSEQ multiplex PCR, and TCRdb's table has in-frame clones only and misses some. The sample consists of roughly 300,000 clones, around 85% of them appearing once. The specimen sequenced was PBMCs or T cells enriched from blood (not recorded which). The receptors derive from a woman in her fifties or sixties who had recovered from COVID-19.

This chain links TRBV19 with TRBJ1-5, with 11 bases fitting TRBD1. Germline V CDR1 and CDR2: LNHDA, SQIVND (reference sequence). V shed 5 bases and J 7 bases; nucleotides not matched to a gene: 10. The CDR3 runs to 16 residues. As DNA, the CDR3 is TGTGCCAGTAGTCCCTCGGACAGGGGGCGGGGGCAGCCCCAGCATTTT. Translated: CASSPSDRGRGQPQHF.

J is TRBJ1-2 and V is TRBV3-1 (or the pseudogene TRBV3-2); D gene unclear. This CDR3 comprises 15 residues. In germline, CDR1 is LGHDT, CDR2 YNNKEL (reference sequence). The germline V and J ends were trimmed by 4 bases and 10 bases, with 22 bases remaining between them. This CDR3 is CASSLGLDVKIPYTF. CDR3 nucleotides: TGTGCCAGCAGCCTTGGACTCGATGTAAAGATTCCCTACACCTTC.

The chain recombines TRBV4-1 with TRBJ2-5; 9 nucleotides match TRBD2. In germline, CDR1 is MGHRA, CDR2 YSYEKL. The CDR3 has 14 amino acids. Trimming took 4 bases from V and 5 from J; bases not matched to a gene: 5. The CDR3: CASSPPGLAETQYF. The CDR3 DNA reads as TGCGCCAGCAGCCCCCCAGGACTAGCGGAGACCCAGTACTTC.

The CDR3 sequence: CASLRDNNEQFF. Here the CDR3 DNA reads TGTGCCAGCCTCCGGGACAACAATGAGCAGTTCTTC. V usage is TRBV7-9 and J usage is TRBJ2-1; the D gene is possibly TRBD1 (6 bases). CDR1 SEHNR and CDR2 FQNEAQ come from the germline V gene (reference sequence). Trimming left V 8 bases short and J 5 bases short, with 10 bases between. CDR3 length: 12 residues. Supplemented by reference TRBV7-9 and TRBJ2-1, the full variable domain reads DTGVSQNPRHKITKRGQNVTFRCDPISEHNRLYWYRQTLGQGPEFLTYFQNEAQLEKSRLLSDRFSAERPKGSFSTLEIQRTEQGDSAMYLCASLRDNNEQFFGPGTRLTVL.

For this clone: One junction end does not reproduce the germline sequence, and a read error may be involved. This chain uses TRBV9 with TRBJ1-5; D is perhaps TRBD1 (6 bases). CDR3 length: 15 amino acids. Germline CDR1 reads SGDLS; CDR2 reads YYNGEE. The DNA for the CDR3 is TGTGCCAGCATCATACAGGGCAGTTACAATCAGCTCCAGCATTTT. This gives the protein CASIIQGSYNQLQHF.

The chain combines TRBV11-2 with TRBJ2-2; 11 nucleotides match TRBD1. The junction had 10 bases not matched to a gene; V was cut back by 4 bases and J by 0 bases. Germline values: CDR1 SGHAT, CDR2 FQNNGV. The CDR3 contains 19 residues. Written as DNA, the CDR3 is TGTGCCAGCAGCTCACCAACCTCGGGACAGGGGGCGAACACCGGGGAGCTGTTTTTT. Its protein is CASSSPTSGQGANTGELFF.

The rearrangement links TRBV27 to TRBJ2-2; possibly TRBD2 for D (5 bases). This CDR3 is 16 amino acids long. Deletions cut 7 bases from V and 5 bases from J, with 20 bases between. Germline V gene sequence: CDR1 MNHEY, CDR2 SMNVEV (reference sequence). The CDR3 nucleotides are TGTGCCAGCAAATTCCGACCCACTGGACTTACCGGGGAGCTGTTTTTT. Amino acids: CASKFRPTGLTGELFF.

The CDR3 bases are TGCGCCAGCAGCTTAGACAGGGGGATCACCGGGGAGCTGTTTTTT. Its protein product is CASSLDRGITGELFF. The chain links TRBV5-1 to TRBJ2-2, with 9 nucleotides matching TRBD1. The V gene end was trimmed by 2 bases and the J gene end by 4 bases; junction bases not matched to a gene: 3. The V gene's germline CDR1 is SGHRS and CDR2 YFSETQ. CDR3 size: 15 residues.

This chain connects TRBV6-5 to TRBJ1-1; D perhaps matches TRBD1 (6 bases). V was clipped by 4 bases and J by 1 base, with 13 bases between them. Germline V gives CDR1 MNHEY, CDR2 SVGAGI. There are 15 residues in the CDR3. The CDR3 is CASSLVPGANTEAFF. CDR3 nucleotide sequence: TGTGCCAGCAGTTTGGTCCCAGGGGCGAACACTGAAGCTTTCTTT.

The chain links TRBV6-5 to TRBJ2-3, with D perhaps TRBD2 (6 bases). The CDR3 has 15 residues. V gave up 2 bases and J gave up 0 bases, with 9 bases separating them. Germline V gene lookup returns CDR1 MNHEY and CDR2 SVGAGI. CDR3 loop: CASSYTGTSTDTQYF. CDR3 in DNA: TGTGCCAGCAGTTACACCGGGACTAGCACAGATACGCAGTATTTT.

V and J are TRBV6-2 or TRBV6-3 and TRBJ1-1, with a tentative D call TRBD1 (5 bases). Trimming left V 5 bases short and J 2 bases short, with 6 bases between. Germline CDR1 MNHEY, CDR2 SVGEGT. The length of the CDR3 is 12 residues. The chain's CDR3 is CASSRTNTEAFF. In nucleotides, the CDR3 is TGTGCCAGCAGTCGGACAAACACTGAAGCTTTCTTT.

This chain links TRBV11-2 with TRBJ1-6; possible D gene TRBD1, 6 bases. The CDR3 spans 15 residues. The germline gives CDR1 SGHAT, CDR2 FQNNGV. Trimming stripped 4 bases from V and 13 bases from J, with 20 bases between. CDR3 nucleotide sequence: TGTGCCAGCAGCTCCATTGCGGGGGCAGGGTCCCCCCTCCACTTT. This gives the protein CASSSIAGAGSPLHF.

The CDR3 coding sequence is TGTGCCAGCAGCTTCAGGGACAGCGTGGGTAATTCACCCCTCCACTTT. It specifies CASSFRDSVGNSPLHF. V gene TRBV7-9 combines with J gene TRBJ1-6, with TRBD1 matching 7 bases. Germline V gene lookup returns CDR1 SEHNR and CDR2 FQNEAQ (reference sequence). V trimming: 3 bases; J trimming: 6 bases; junction bases outside the gene matches: 8. This CDR3 has 16 residues.

V and J are TRBV30 and TRBJ1-1; the D is unclear. Trimming shortened V by 5 bases and J by 7 bases, and 17 bases separated the two germline ends. Germline values: CDR1 GTSNPN, CDR2 SVGIG (reference sequence). The CDR3 is 13 residues long. The CDR3 coding sequence is TGTGCCTGGGACGAGGGAGTATCTAGTGAAGCTTTCTTT. This codes for CAWDEGVSSEAFF. The full variable domain, rest sourced from reference TRBV30 and TRBJ1-1, is SQTIHQWPATLVQPVGSPLSLECTVEGTSNPNLYWYRQAAGRGLQLLFYSVGIGQISSEVPQNLSASRPQDRQFILSSKKLLLSDSGFYLCAWDEGVSSEAFFGQGTRLTVV.